This T cell receptor (beta chain) was identified in a study of blood T cells in healthy people across ages. The study's findings and limits: One million T cells yielded diversity estimates that were considered underestimates. While age rose, TCR beta diversity per million T cells dropped in a roughly linear way.

Per-sample PBMC isolation yielded at least 6 million cells. Points on this clonotype: Antigen unknown.

A sample-barcoded 5' primer and a J-beta primer mix were used in a second PCR of roughly 6 to 11 cycles. Each TCR beta cDNA got a 12-nucleotide random molecular identifier. Using its own MiXCR run on the 5' RACE reads, TCRdb lists one record per CDR3 protein. Of roughly 410,000 distinct CDR3 sequences listed, approximately 52% are singletons. Germline CDR1 and CDR2: MDHEN and SYDVKM. Trimming left V 7 bases short and J 7 bases short, with 20 bases between. The CDR3 totals 14 residues. The V and J genes are TRBV28 and TRBJ2-7; D call uncertain. The source material was blood. The receptor comes from a man in his 60s in good health. CDR3 amino acids: CASTEVGSRAEQYF. In nucleotides, the CDR3 is TGTGCCAGCACCGAGGTAGGGTCCCGGGCGGAGCAGTACTTC.